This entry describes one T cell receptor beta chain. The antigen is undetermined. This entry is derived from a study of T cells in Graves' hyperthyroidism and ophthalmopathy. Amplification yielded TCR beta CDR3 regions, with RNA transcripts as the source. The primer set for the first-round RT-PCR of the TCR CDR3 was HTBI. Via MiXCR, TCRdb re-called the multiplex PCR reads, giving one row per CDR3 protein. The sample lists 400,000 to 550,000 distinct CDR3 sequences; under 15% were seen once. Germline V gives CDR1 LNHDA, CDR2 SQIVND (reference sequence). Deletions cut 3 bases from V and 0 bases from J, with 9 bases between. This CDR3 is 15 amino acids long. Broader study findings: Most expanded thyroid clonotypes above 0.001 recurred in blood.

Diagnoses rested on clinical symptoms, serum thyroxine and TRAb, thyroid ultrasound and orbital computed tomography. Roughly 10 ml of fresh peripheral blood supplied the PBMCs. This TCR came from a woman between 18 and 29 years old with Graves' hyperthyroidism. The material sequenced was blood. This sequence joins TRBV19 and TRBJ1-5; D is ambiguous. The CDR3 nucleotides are TGTGCCAGTAGTATTAATGGGGATAGCAATCAGCCCCAGCATTTT. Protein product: CASSINGDSNQPQHF.